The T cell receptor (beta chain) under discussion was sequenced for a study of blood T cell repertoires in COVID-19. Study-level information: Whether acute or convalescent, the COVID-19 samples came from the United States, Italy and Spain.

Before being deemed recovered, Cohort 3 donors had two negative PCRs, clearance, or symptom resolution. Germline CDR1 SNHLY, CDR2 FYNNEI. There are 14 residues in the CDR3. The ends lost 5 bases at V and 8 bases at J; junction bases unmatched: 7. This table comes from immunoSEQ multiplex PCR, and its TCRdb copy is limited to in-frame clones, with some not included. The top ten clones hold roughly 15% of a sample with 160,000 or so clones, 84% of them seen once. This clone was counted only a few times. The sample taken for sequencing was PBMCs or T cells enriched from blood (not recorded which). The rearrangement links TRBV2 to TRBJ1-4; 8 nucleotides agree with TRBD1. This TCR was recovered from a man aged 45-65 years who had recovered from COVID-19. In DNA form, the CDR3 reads TGTGCCAGCAGTCCACAGGGGGTAGGCGAAAAACTGTTTTTT. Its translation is CASSPQGVGEKLFF.